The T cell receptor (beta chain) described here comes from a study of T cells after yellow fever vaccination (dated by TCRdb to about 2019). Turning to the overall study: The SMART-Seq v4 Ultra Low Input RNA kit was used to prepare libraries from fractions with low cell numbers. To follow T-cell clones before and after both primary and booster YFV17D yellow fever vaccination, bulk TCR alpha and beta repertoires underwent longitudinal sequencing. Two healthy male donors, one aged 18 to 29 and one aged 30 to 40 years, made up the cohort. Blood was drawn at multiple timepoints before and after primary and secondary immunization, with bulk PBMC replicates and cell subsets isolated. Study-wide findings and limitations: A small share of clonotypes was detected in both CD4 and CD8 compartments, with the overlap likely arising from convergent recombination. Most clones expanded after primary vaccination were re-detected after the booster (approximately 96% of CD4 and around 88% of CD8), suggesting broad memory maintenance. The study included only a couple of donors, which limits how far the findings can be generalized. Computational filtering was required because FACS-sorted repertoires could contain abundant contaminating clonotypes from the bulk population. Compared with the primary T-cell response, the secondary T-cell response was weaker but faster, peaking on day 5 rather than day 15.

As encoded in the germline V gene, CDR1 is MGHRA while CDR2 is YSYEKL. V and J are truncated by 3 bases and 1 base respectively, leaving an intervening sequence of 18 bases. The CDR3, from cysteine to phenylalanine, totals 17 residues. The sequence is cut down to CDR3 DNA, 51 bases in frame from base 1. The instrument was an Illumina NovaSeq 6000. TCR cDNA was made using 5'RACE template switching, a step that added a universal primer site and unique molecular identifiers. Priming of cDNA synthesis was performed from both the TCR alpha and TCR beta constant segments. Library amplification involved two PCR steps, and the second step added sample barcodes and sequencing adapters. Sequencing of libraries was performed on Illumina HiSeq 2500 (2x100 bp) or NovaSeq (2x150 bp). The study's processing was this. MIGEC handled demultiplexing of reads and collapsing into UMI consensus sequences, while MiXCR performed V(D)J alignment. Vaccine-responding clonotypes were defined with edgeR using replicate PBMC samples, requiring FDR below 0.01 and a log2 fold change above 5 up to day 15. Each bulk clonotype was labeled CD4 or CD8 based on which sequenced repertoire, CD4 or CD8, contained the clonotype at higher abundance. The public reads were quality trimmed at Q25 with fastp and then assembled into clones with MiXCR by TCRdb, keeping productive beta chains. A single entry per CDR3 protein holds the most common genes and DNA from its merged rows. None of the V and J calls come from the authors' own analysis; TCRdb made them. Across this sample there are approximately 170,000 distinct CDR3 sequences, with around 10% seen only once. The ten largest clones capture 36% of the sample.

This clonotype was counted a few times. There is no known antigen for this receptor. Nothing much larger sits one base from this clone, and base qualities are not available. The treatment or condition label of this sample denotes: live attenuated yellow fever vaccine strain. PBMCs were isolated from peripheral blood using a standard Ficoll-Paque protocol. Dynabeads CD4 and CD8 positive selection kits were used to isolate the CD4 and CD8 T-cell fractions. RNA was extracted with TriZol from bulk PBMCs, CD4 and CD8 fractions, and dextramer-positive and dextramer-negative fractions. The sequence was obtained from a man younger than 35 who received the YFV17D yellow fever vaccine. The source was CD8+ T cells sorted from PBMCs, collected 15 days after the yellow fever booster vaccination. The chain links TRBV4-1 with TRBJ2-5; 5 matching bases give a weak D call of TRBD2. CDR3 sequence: CASSQVGKVDLQETQYF. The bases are TGCGCCAGCAGCCAGGTCGGGAAGGTAGACCTCCAAGAGACCCAGTACTTC.